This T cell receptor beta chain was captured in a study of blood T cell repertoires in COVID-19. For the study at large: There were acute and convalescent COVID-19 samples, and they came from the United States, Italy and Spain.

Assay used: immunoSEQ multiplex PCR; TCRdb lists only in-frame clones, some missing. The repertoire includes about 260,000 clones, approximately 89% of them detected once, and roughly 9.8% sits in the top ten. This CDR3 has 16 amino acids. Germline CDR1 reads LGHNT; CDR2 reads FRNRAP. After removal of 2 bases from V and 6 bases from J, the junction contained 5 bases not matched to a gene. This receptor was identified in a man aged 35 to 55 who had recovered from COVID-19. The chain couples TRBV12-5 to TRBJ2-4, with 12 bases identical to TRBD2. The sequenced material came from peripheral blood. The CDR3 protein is CASGLPGLAGRNIQYF. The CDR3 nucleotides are TGTGCTAGTGGTTTGCCAGGACTAGCGGGGAGAAACATTCAGTACTTC.